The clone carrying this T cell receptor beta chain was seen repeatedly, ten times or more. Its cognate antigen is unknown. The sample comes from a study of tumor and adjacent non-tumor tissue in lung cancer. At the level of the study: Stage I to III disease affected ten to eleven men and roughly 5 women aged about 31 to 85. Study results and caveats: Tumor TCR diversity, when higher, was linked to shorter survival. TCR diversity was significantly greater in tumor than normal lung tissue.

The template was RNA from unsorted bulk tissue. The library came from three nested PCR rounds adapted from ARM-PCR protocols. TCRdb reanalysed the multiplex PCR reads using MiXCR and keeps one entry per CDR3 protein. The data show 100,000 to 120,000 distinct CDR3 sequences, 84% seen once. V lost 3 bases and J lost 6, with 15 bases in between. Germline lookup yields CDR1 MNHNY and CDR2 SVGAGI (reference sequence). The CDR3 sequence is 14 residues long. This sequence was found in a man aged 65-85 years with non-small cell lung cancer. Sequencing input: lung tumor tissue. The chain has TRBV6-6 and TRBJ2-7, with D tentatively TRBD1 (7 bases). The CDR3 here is CASSYQGGESEQYF. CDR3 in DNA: TGTGCCAGCAGTTATCAGGGGGGTGAATCCGAGCAGTACTTC.